The clone carrying this T cell receptor (beta chain) was seen a few times. Antigen: not known. Relative to the germline gene, one junction end is altered; a read error may explain this. CDR3 length: 17 amino acids. Germline V gene lookup returns CDR1 MNHNY and CDR2 SVGAGI (reference sequence). Each patient came to thyroid surgery without any prior treatment (of any kind). This entry belongs to a study of metastatic and nonmetastatic thyroid tumors. Overall study findings and caveats: It was reportedly found that TCR beta diversity was significantly higher in malignant thyroid tumors than in benign nodules, a difference seen in both blood and tumor samples.

TCRdb re-called the PCR reads through MiXCR. The data contain roughly 38,000 clones, about 12% of them seen just once; the ten biggest clones take up 9%. Sequenced material: blood. This receptor was identified in a male donor with papillary thyroid cancer or a benign thyroid nodule (not recorded which). Some clones in this sample may be carry-over from other donors' samples. The gene calls are TRBV6-6 and TRBJ1-2; D not certain. The CDR3 bases are TGTGCCAGCGGTTACCGGTGGAGCAAAAGAGCTCACTATGGCTACACCTTC. This translates into CASGYRWSKRAHYGYTF.